The rows below give T cell receptor beta chains drawn from one sample of a study of T cells in Graves' hyperthyroidism and ophthalmopathy. TCRdb re-called the multiplex PCR reads through MiXCR, storing one row per CDR3 protein. The sample contains hundreds of thousands of distinct CDR3 sequences, 12% to 15% of which appear only once. Sequencing used blood. These receptor sequences come from a woman aged 18-29 years with Graves' hyperthyroidism. Both conserved end residues are part of each CDR3. The D gene is left open where the match is weak. For some rows the clone size is stated as once, few or many, or as a class when expanded; others skip it.

cdr3_aa	cdr3_nt	d_call	j_call	v_call	clone_size
CASSLGSSGRSHEQFF	TGCGCCAGCAGCTTGGGAAGTAGCGGGAGATCCCATGAGCAGTTCTTC	TRBD2	TRBJ2-1	TRBV5-1	few
CASSFPDLDEQYF	TGTGCCAGCAGCTTCCCGGATCTGGATGAGCAGTACTTC	-	TRBJ2-7	TRBV7-2	few
CASKTGHGYEQYF	TGTGCCAGCAAAACGGGACACGGATACGAGCAGTACTTC	-	TRBJ2-7	TRBV6-2/TRBV6-3	many
CASSYPTLAVGSSYNEQFF	TGTGCCAGCAGTTACCCGACCCTAGCAGTTGGTAGCTCCTACAATGAGCAGTTCTTC	-	TRBJ2-1	TRBV6-5	-
CASRGGVYEQYF	TGTGCCAGCAGGGGGGGGGTGTACGAGCAGTACTTC	TRBD2	TRBJ2-7	TRBV28	many
CASSPGPFESDTQYF	TGTGCCAGCAGCCCAGGGCCTTTTGAATCGGATACGCAGTATTTT	-	TRBJ2-3	TRBV7-9	many
CASSLWADSNQPQHF	TGTGCCAGCAGTTTATGGGCAGATAGCAATCAGCCCCAGCATTTT	-	TRBJ1-5	TRBV27	many
CSAVTGYEQYF	TGCAGCGCCGTGACAGGATACGAGCAGTACTTC	-	TRBJ2-7	TRBV29-1	-
CSARGLAGGAEQFF	TGCAGTGCTAGAGGGTTGGCGGGGGGGGCTGAGCAGTTCTTC	TRBD2	TRBJ2-1	TRBV20-1	many
CASSGGGTNYGYTF	TGTGCCAGCAGCGGGGGAGGCACAAACTATGGCTACACCTTC	-	TRBJ1-2	TRBV12-3/TRBV12-4	few
CASTPGTGISGANVLTF	TGTGCCAGCACCCCCGGGACAGGAATCTCTGGGGCCAACGTCCTGACTTTC	TRBD1	TRBJ2-6	TRBV5-4	few
CASSGGTGDYTF	TGTGCCAGCAGCGGCGGGACAGGGGACTACACCTTC	TRBD1	TRBJ1-2	TRBV7-9	-
CASRSRGRGAYEQYF	TGTGCCAGCAGATCCCGGGGACGAGGGGCCTACGAGCAGTACTTC	-	TRBJ2-7	TRBV6-2/TRBV6-3	many
CASSAPGREAGNTIYF	TGTGCCAGCAGCGCGCCTGGGCGGGAGGCTGGAAACACCATATATTTT	-	TRBJ1-3	TRBV5-8	-
CASSLAPKASYEQYF	TGTGCCAGCAGCTTAGCGCCGAAGGCGTCCTACGAGCAGTACTTC	-	TRBJ2-7	TRBV7-9	many
CASSSLRDQSSYNEQFF	TGTGCCAGCAGCTCCCTCCGGGACCAAAGCTCCTACAATGAGCAGTTCTTC	-	TRBJ2-1	TRBV11-3	many
CASSIGLSDTQYF	TGTGCCAGTAGTATCGGGCTTTCAGATACGCAGTATTTT	-	TRBJ2-3	TRBV19	-
CASSSRALAGGLETQYF	TGTGCCAGCAGCTCACGGGCCCTAGCGGGAGGCTTGGAGACCCAGTACTTC	TRBD2	TRBJ2-5	TRBV11-2	-
CASSQDKLGPSNQPQHF	TGCGCCAGCAGCCAAGATAAGTTGGGGCCTAGCAATCAGCCCCAGCATTTT	-	TRBJ1-5	TRBV4-1	-
CASSLERSRTDTQYF	TGTGCCAGCAGCCTGGAAAGGTCACGCACAGATACGCAGTATTTT	-	TRBJ2-3	TRBV5-4	-
CASKVVRKETQYF	TGTGCCAGCAAGGTGGTGAGGAAAGAGACCCAGTACTTC	-	TRBJ2-5	TRBV2	few
CASSLEEVEGPEAFF	TGTGCCAGCAGCTTAGAAGAGGTTGAAGGGCCTGAAGCTTTCTTT	-	TRBJ1-1	TRBV11-2	many
CASSQDRGFGYTF	TGTGCCAGCAGCCAAGATCGAGGATTTGGCTACACCTTC	-	TRBJ1-2	TRBV14	once
CASSEASGGIGEQYF	TGTGCCAGCAGTGAAGCCTCAGGGGGAATTGGCGAGCAGTACTTC	TRBD1	TRBJ2-7	TRBV6-1	many
CASSRSPQGGTEAFF	TGCGCCAGCAGCCGAAGCCCCCAGGGGGGCACTGAAGCTTTCTTT	TRBD1	TRBJ1-1	TRBV4-3	-
CASSVRRIAGGRQETQYF	TGTGCCAGCAGTGTCCGGAGGATTGCGGGAGGTCGTCAAGAGACCCAGTACTTC	TRBD2	TRBJ2-5	TRBV6-1	many
CASSASRNYGYTF	TGTGCCAGTAGTGCTTCCAGGAACTATGGCTACACCTTC	-	TRBJ1-2	TRBV19	-
CASSSHSATEQFF	TGTGCCAGCAGTTCCCATAGCGCAACTGAGCAGTTCTTC	-	TRBJ2-1	TRBV27	-
CASSHYDSGNTIYF	TGTGCCAGCAGCCACTACGACTCTGGAAACACCATATATTTT	-	TRBJ1-3	TRBV3-1	-
CSVLGGSTDTQYF	TGCAGCGTTTTGGGGGGAAGCACAGATACGCAGTATTTT	-	TRBJ2-3	TRBV29-1	many
CASSLWGSGISGNTIYF	TGTGCCAGCAGCTTATGGGGATCTGGGATCTCTGGAAACACCATATATTTT	-	TRBJ1-3	TRBV7-9	few
CASSWSGTGSYEQYF	TGTGCCAGCAGTTGGTCCGGGACGGGCTCCTACGAGCAGTACTTC	-	TRBJ2-7	TRBV25-1	few
CASSQDRNPKLGDGYTF	TGTGCCAGCAGCCAAGATAGGAATCCGAAACTGGGGGATGGCTACACCTTC	-	TRBJ1-2	TRBV14	many
CSARVGATPREQFF	TGCAGTGCTAGGGTCGGCGCCACCCCTCGTGAGCAGTTCTTC	-	TRBJ2-1	TRBV20-1	many
CASRGGSTDTNTGELFF	TGTGCCAGCAGGGGGGGCTCCACCGACACGAACACCGGGGAGCTGTTTTTT	-	TRBJ2-2	TRBV7-3	-
CASSRMPSADTQYF	TGTGCCAGCAGCCGGATGCCTAGCGCCGATACGCAGTATTTT	-	TRBJ2-3	TRBV7-6	many
CASSLSGEYEQYF	TGTGCCAGCAGCTTATCAGGGGAGTACGAGCAGTACTTC	-	TRBJ2-7	TRBV7-8	-
CSATITGELFF	TGCAGCGCCACTATCACCGGGGAGCTGTTTTTT	-	TRBJ2-2	TRBV29-1	few
CSVASPNNEQFF	TGCAGCGTTGCTTCCCCCAACAATGAGCAGTTCTTC	-	TRBJ2-1	TRBV29-1	once
CASSELGFYGKNIQYF	TGTGCCAGCAGTGAACTGGGGTTTTATGGCAAAAACATTCAGTACTTC	-	TRBJ2-4	TRBV2	few
CASSQGGSGNVLTF	TGCGCCAGCAGCCAAGGGGGCAGTGGAAACGTCCTGACTTTC	-	TRBJ2-6	TRBV4-1	-
CASSDAASGKNEQFF	TGTGCCAGCAGTGATGCGGCTAGCGGGAAGAATGAGCAGTTCTTC	TRBD2	TRBJ2-1	TRBV6-1	-
CASSPPGSGANVLTF	TGTGCCAGCAGTCCCCCGGGGTCAGGGGCCAACGTCCTGACTTTC	-	TRBJ2-6	TRBV28	many
CASSQVPGRNQPQHF	TGTGCCAGCAGCCAAGTCCCAGGGAGGAATCAGCCCCAGCATTTT	-	TRBJ1-5	TRBV3-1	many
CSVVGKDRSTEKLFF	TGCAGCGTGGTTGGGAAAGACAGGTCTACTGAAAAACTGTTTTTT	-	TRBJ1-4	TRBV29-1	-
CASSFYPSDEQFF	TGTGCCAGCAGTTTTTATCCTTCAGATGAGCAGTTCTTC	-	TRBJ2-1	TRBV12-3/TRBV12-4	few